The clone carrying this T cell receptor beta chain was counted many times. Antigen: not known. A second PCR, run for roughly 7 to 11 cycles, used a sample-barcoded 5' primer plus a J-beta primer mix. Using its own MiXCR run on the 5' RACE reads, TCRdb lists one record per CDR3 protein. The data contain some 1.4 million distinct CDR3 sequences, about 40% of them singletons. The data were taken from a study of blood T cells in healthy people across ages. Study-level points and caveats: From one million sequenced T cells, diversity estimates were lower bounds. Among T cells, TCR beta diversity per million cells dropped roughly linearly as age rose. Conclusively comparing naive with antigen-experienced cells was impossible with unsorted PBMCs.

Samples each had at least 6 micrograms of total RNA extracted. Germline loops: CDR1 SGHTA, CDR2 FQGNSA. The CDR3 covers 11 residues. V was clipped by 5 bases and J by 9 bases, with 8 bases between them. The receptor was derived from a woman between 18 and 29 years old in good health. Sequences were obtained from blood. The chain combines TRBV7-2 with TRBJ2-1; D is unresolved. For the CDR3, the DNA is TGTGCCAGCAGCCTTCGGGCTGAGCAGTTCTTC. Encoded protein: CASSLRAEQFF.